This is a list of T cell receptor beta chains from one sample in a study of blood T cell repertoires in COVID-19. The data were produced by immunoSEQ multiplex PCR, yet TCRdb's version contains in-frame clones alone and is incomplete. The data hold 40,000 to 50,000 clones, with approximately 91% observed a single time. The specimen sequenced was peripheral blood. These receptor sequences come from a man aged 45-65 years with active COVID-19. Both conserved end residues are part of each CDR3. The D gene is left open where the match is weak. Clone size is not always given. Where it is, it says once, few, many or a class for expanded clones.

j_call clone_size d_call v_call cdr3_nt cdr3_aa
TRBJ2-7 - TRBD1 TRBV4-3 TGCGCCAGCAGCCAAGACCACCGGGACAGCTACTACGAGCAGTACTTC CASSQDHRDSYYEQYF
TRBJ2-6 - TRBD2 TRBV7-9 TGTGCCAGCGCCCGACTAGCGGGAGACGGTGGGGCCAACGTCCTGACTTTC CASARLAGDGGANVLTF
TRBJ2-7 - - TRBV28 TGTGCCACCACCGGGATACCCTCCTACGAGCAGTACTTC CATTGIPSYEQYF
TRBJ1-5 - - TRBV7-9 TGTGCCAGCAGCTCGGACACAAACAATCAGCCCCAGCATTTT CASSSDTNNQPQHF
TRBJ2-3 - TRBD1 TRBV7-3 TGTGCCAGCAGCTTAAGCGGAGGACAGGGAAGGACAGATACGCAGTATTTT CASSLSGGQGRTDTQYF
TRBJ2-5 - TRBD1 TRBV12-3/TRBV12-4 TGTGCCAGCAGCCCCGACAGGGACGGGACCCAGTACTTC CASSPDRDGTQYF
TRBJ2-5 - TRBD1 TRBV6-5 TGTGCCAGCAGTTCGCTCGGGACAGGGTTCCAAGAGACCCAGTACTTC CASSSLGTGFQETQYF
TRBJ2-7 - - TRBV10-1 TGCGCCAGCAGTGAGTCGCTAAGCTACGAGCAGTACTTC CASSESLSYEQYF
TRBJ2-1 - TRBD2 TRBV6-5 TGTGCCAGCAGCACTGGGACTAGCGGATACAATGAGCAGTTCTTC CASSTGTSGYNEQFF
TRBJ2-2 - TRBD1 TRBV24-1 TGTGCCACCAGTGATTTCGGACAGGGGTACGGGGAGCTGTTTTTT CATSDFGQGYGELFF
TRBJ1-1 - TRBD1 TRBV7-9 TGTGCCGAGGGGGCAGATGAAGCTTTCTTT CAEGADEAFF
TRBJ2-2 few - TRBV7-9 TGTGCCAGCAGCTTACAATCGGGAAGACCAGGCGGGGAGCTGTTTTTT CASSLQSGRPGGELFF
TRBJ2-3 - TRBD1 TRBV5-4 TGTGCCAGCAGCTTCTTTGGACAGGGGCCAGATACGCAGTATTTT CASSFFGQGPDTQYF
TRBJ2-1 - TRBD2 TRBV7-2 TGTGCCAGCAGCCCGACTAGCGGGTATGAGCAGTTCTTC CASSPTSGYEQFF
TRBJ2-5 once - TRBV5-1 TGCGCCAGCAGCTCAATGACTGGAATCCAAGAGACCCAGTACTTC CASSSMTGIQETQYF
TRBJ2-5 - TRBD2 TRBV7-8 TGTGCCAGCAGCTCAATTATGCGACCAGCGGGGAGGGTAGATCAAGAGACCCAGTACTTC CASSSIMRPAGRVDQETQYF
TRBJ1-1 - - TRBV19 TGTGCCAGTTCTCTGGACAGACTGAACACTGAAGCTTTCTTT CASSLDRLNTEAFF
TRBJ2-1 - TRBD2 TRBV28 TGTGCCAGCAGCCTCAGCGGGGAGTACAATGAGCAGTTCTTC CASSLSGEYNEQFF
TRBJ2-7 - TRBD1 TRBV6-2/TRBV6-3 TGTGCCAGCAGTTCCGACAGGGGAGCGGACCCCCGCCCCGCCTACGAGCAGTACTTC CASSSDRGADPRPAYEQYF
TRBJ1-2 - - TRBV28 TGTGCCTCCCAGGACAGTAACTATGGCTACACCTTC CASQDSNYGYTF
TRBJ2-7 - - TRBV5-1 TGCGCCAGCAGCTCCGGCGGGGCGGCCTACGAGCAGTACTTC CASSSGGAAYEQYF
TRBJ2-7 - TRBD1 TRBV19 TGTGCCAGTAGTCCCGGGACAGGGGCCCCTCACGAGCAGTACTTC CASSPGTGAPHEQYF